Each of the 18 T cell receptor beta chains below was sequenced from the same sample in a study of blood T cell repertoires in COVID-19. TCRdb's table, derived via immunoSEQ multiplex PCR, lists solely in-frame clones and lacks some. Of approximately 250,000 clones in the sample, 80% to 90% were seen once. Specimen: peripheral blood. These receptors originate from a woman in her 70s with COVID-19, enrolled during active disease.

This clone was detected only a few times. The sample has other DNA sequences that encode this CDR3 too. V and J are TRBV27 and TRBJ1-1; D remains ambiguous. The CDR3 totals 11 residues. V was shortened by 4 bases and J by 5 bases, with 5 bases between the two germline ends. Germline loops: CDR1 MNHEY, CDR2 SMNVEV (reference sequence). CDR3 bases: TGTGCCAGCAGTTCCTTGACTGAAGCTTTCTTT. Translating it yields CASSSLTEAFF.

The chain has TRBV2 and TRBJ1-1; unclear D gene. The CDR3 consists of 12 residues. Germline assignment: CDR1 SNHLY and CDR2 FYNNEI. Trimming cost V 4 bases and J 11 bases, with 14 bases left between them. The CDR3 bases are TGTGCCAGCAGTGCTGACATGCCTCGGGCTTTCTTT. This gives the protein CASSADMPRAFF. Full variable domain (outside the CDR3, taken from reference TRBV2 and TRBJ1-1): EPEVTQTPSHQVTQMGQEVILRCVPISNHLYFYWYRQILGQKVEFLVSFYNNEISEKSEIFDDQFSVERPDGSNFTLKIRSTKLEDSAMYFCASSADMPRAFFGQGTRLTVV.

The rearrangement links TRBV29-1 to TRBJ2-1; the match to TRBD2 covers 10 bases. Germline V gives CDR1 SQVTM, CDR2 ANQGSEA. This CDR3 spans 14 amino acids. V dropped 4 bases and J dropped 6; count of bases not matched to a gene: 6. CDR3 residues: CSVGSGRASNEQFF. For the CDR3, the DNA is TGCAGCGTTGGAAGCGGGAGGGCCTCCAATGAGCAGTTCTTC.

The V gene is TRBV27, the J gene TRBJ2-2, with 8 bases aligning to TRBD1. Losses at the gene ends were 6 bases for V and 4 bases for J; bases not matched to a gene: 7. CDR3 length: 15 amino acids. CDR1 and CDR2 (germline): MNHEY, SMNVEV (reference sequence). CDR3 sequence (DNA): TGTGCCAGCAGAAAGGGACAGGAAGGCACCGGGGAGCTGTTTTTT. This codes for CASRKGQEGTGELFF.

This chain links TRBV7-3 with TRBJ2-2, with TRBD2 identical over 9 bases. Germline trimming cut 1 base from V and 7 bases from J; bases unmatched to any gene: 7. The CDR3 is made up of 16 amino acids. CDR1 and CDR2 from the germline V gene are SGHTA and FQGTGA. The CDR3: CASSLSSGSGDGELFF. For the CDR3, the DNA is TGTGCCAGCAGCTTAAGTAGCGGGAGCGGGGACGGGGAGCTGTTTTTT.

V is TRBV28 and J is TRBJ2-7, with D unresolved. V was pared by 6 bases and J by 3 bases, with 15 bases between. From germline, CDR1 is MDHEN and CDR2 SYDVKM. This CDR3 contains 14 residues. CDR3 in amino acids: CASRSVPPNYEQYF. CDR3 in DNA: TGTGCCAGCAGGTCGGTCCCTCCCAACTACGAGCAGTACTTC.

The chain has TRBV5-1 and TRBJ2-6; the D gene is possibly TRBD1 (6 bases). Trimming shortened V by 0 bases and J by 0 bases, and 13 bases separated the two germline ends. This CDR3 is 18 amino acids long. Germline values: CDR1 SGHRS, CDR2 YFSETQ. The CDR3 reads CASSLGGTRTSGANVLTF. In DNA, the CDR3 is TGCGCCAGCAGCTTGGGAGGGACACGGACCTCTGGGGCCAACGTCCTGACTTTC. Full variable domain (missing parts from reference TRBV5-1 and TRBJ2-6): KAGVTQTPRYLIKTRGQQVTLSCSPISGHRSVSWYQQTPGQGLQFLFEYFSETQRNKGNFPGRFSGRQFSNSRSEMNVSTLELGDSALYLCASSLGGTRTSGANVLTFGAGSRLTVL.

The chain carries TRBV21-1 and TRBJ2-3; TRBD1 is the table's D call and was not checked against the DNA. TRBV21-1 represents a pseudogene. The CDR3 consists of 16 residues. CDR3: CASSNLETTGPDTQYF. CDR3 nucleotide sequence: TGTGCCAGCAGCAATCTCGAGACAACAGGGCCAGATACGCAGTATTTT.

V gene TRBV30 combines with J gene TRBJ1-4, with D hard to call. CDR1 and CDR2 from the germline V gene are GTSNPN and SVGIG (reference sequence). The CDR3 sequence is 13 residues long. V gave up 1 base and J gave up 6 bases, with 9 bases separating them. The CDR3 DNA reads TGTGCCTGGAGTGAGCAGGAAGATGAAAAACTGTTTTTT. It encodes CAWSEQEDEKLFF.

The chain combines TRBV28 with TRBJ1-2; D uncertain. The CDR3 runs to 14 residues. The V gene's germline CDR1 is MDHEN and CDR2 SYDVKM. V was shortened by 2 bases and J by 4 bases, with 11 bases between the two germline ends. CDR3 nucleotides: TGTGCCAGCAGTTTACCCCCCCAGATCTATGGCTACACCTTC. This encodes CASSLPPQIYGYTF.

The chain combines TRBV19 with TRBJ1-6, with 7 bases lining up with TRBD1. The junction had 12 bases not matched to a gene; V was cut back by 5 bases and J by 5 bases. The CDR3 sequence is 17 residues long. Germline CDR1 and CDR2: LNHDA and SQIVND (reference sequence). Here the CDR3 reads CASSLYSGGLDNSPLHF. The CDR3 DNA sequence: TGTGCCAGTAGTCTATACTCAGGGGGTCTGGATAATTCACCCCTCCACTTT.

The genes are TRBV7-2 and TRBJ2-7; D is unresolved. The germline CDR1 and CDR2 sequences are SGHTA and FQGNSA. The CDR3 has 13 residues. V was pared by 3 bases and J by 6 bases, with 12 bases between. For the CDR3, the DNA is TGTGCCAGCAGCTTTCGGATAGCCAGCGAGCAGTACTTC. Translated: CASSFRIASEQYF. Combining the CDR3 with reference TRBV7-2 and TRBJ2-7 gives the whole variable domain GAGVSQSPSNKVTEKGKDVELRCDPISGHTALYWYRQSLGQGLEFLIYFQGNSAPDKSGLPSDRFSAERTGGSVSTLTIQRTQQEDSAVYLCASSFRIASEQYFGPGTRLTVT.

The rearrangement uses TRBV5-1 and TRBJ1-1, with 8 bases that match TRBD1. Per germline, CDR1 SGHRS and CDR2 YFSETQ. The V segment lost 3 bases and the J segment 5 bases; nucleotides outside the gene matches: 3. This CDR3 contains 13 residues. CDR3 bases: TGCGCCAGCAGCTCCCAGGGGGCAACTGAAGCTTTCTTT. It translates to CASSSQGATEAFF.

The V call is TRBV3-1 (or the pseudogene TRBV3-2), the J call TRBJ1-2; a weak D match, TRBD1 (5 bases). Per the germline V gene, CDR1 is LGHDT and CDR2 is YNNKEL (reference sequence). V was cut by 5 bases and J by 7 bases, with 17 bases left in between. This CDR3 has 14 residues. CDR3 residues: CASSIGEGRGGYTF. In DNA, the CDR3 is TGTGCCAGCAGCATCGGGGAGGGAAGGGGTGGCTACACCTTC.

This chain connects TRBV11-1 to TRBJ2-7, with 7 nucleotides matching TRBD2. Trimming at V came to 4 bases and at J to 6 bases, leaving 12 bases not matched to a gene. The CDR3 has 15 amino acids. From germline, CDR1 is SGHAT and CDR2 FQDESV (reference sequence). CDR3 loop: CASSSTRTRGSEQYF. CDR3 bases: TGTGCCAGCAGCTCGACGAGGACTAGGGGTTCCGAGCAGTACTTC. Complete variable domain (other parts from reference TRBV11-1 and TRBJ2-7): EAEVAQSPRYKITEKSQAVAFWCDPISGHATLYWYRQILGQGPELLVQFQDESVVDDSQLPKDRFSAERLKGVDSTLKIQPAELGDSAMYLCASSSTRTRGSEQYFGPGTRLTVT.

V and J are TRBV5-4 and TRBJ2-1, with D perhaps matching TRBD2 (5 bases). Trimming removed 6 bases from V and 14 bases from J, with 27 bases in between. This CDR3 region has 15 residues. CDR1 and CDR2 (germline): SGHNT, YYREEE (reference sequence). The chain's CDR3 is CASNVGGRTPKEEFF. The DNA of the CDR3 is TGTGCCAGCAACGTCGGTGGTCGGACCCCGAAGGAGGAGTTCTTC. The variable domain in full, completed from reference TRBV5-4 and TRBJ2-1, reads ETGVTQSPTHLIKTRGQQVTLRCSSQSGHNTVSWYQQALGQGPQFIFQYYREEENGRGNFPPRFSGLQFPNYSSELNVNALELDDSALYLCASNVGGRTPKEEFFGPGTRLTVL.

The chain links TRBV5-1 to TRBJ2-3; 11 nucleotides agree with TRBD2. The CDR3 sequence is 17 residues long. The V and J ends lost 4 bases and 2 bases, in that order; junction bases with no gene match: 9. The germline gives CDR1 SGHRS, CDR2 YFSETQ. The CDR3 here is CASSRAGTSGSTDTQYF. The CDR3 nucleotides are TGCGCCAGCAGCAGGGCCGGGACTAGCGGCTCCACAGATACGCAGTATTTT.

This clone has more than one count but fewer than ten. This chain uses TRBV7-9 with TRBJ2-7; 9 bases agree with TRBD1. The V and J ends lost 5 bases and 6 bases, in that order; junction bases with no gene match: 11. The CDR3 sequence is 15 residues long. The germline V gene encodes CDR1 SEHNR and CDR2 FQNEAQ (reference sequence). DNA of the CDR3: TGTGCCAGCAGCAAATCCGGGACAGGGAGGTTCGAGCAGTACTTC. Its protein is CASSKSGTGRFEQYF. Drawing the rest from reference TRBV7-9 and TRBJ2-7, the complete variable domain is DTGVSQNPRHKITKRGQNVTFRCDPISEHNRLYWYRQTLGQGPEFLTYFQNEAQLEKSRLLSDRFSAERPKGSFSTLEIQRTEQGDSAMYLCASSKSGTGRFEQYFGPGTRLTVT.